The 10 T cell receptor beta chains listed next were all sequenced from one sample in a study of neurological immune-mediated disorders. TCRdb recomputed calls from the 5' RACE reads with MiXCR, one row per CDR3 protein. The sample holds more than 95,000 distinct CDR3 sequences, about a tenth seen once. Time point given: longitudinal time-point 3. Sequenced: PBMCs. These TCRs come from a female donor with HTLV-1-associated myelopathy (HAM/TSP).

This clonotype was recorded many times. The chain has TRBV7-9 and TRBJ2-7; 8 nucleotides align to TRBD1. J gave up 3 bases and V 7 bases, and 5 bases lay outside the gene matches. The CDR3 is 13 residues long. Germline CDR1 is SEHNR and CDR2 is FQNEAQ (reference sequence). The CDR3 DNA is TGTGCCAGCATCCAAGACAGGGGCTACGAGCAGTACTTC. It is translated as CASIQDRGYEQYF.

Judged by abundance, this clonotype is medium-sized (0.01 to 0.1%). The CDR3 protein is CSASAPLGHRSYEQYF. In DNA, the CDR3 is TGCAGTGCTAGTGCCCCCTTGGGCCATCGCTCCTACGAGCAGTACTTC. The chain has TRBV20-1 and TRBJ2-7, with D hard to call. The CDR3 is made up of 16 amino acids. V lost 3 bases to trimming and J lost 0 bases, with 18 bases between them. Germline CDR1 DFQATT, CDR2 SNEGSKA (reference sequence).

In this sample, this clonotype turned up many times. This chain uses TRBV5-1 with TRBJ2-1; no clear D. CDR1 and CDR2 (germline): SGHRS, YFSETQ. The V gene lost 0 bases and the J gene lost 12 bases, with 13 bases spanning the gap. The CDR3 extends over 13 amino acids. The CDR3: CASSLEARRGQFF. The CDR3 DNA is TGCGCCAGCAGCTTGGAGGCCCGCCGCGGGCAGTTCTTC.

This clonotype came up a few times. At one boundary the junction diverges from the germline segment, which might be a read error. This rearrangement joins TRBV5-1 to TRBJ2-5; the D is unclear. This CDR3 has 11 residues. Germline CDR1 is SGHRS and CDR2 is YFSETQ. This CDR3 reads CASKQQGTQYF. CDR3 bases: TGCGCCAGCAAACAACAAGGGACCCAGTACTTC. The whole variable domain, remainder taken from reference TRBV5-1 and TRBJ2-5, is KAGVTQTPRYLIKTRGQQVTLSCSPISGHRSVSWYQQTPGQGLQFLFEYFSETQRNKGNFPGRFSGRQFSNSRSEMNVSTLELGDSALYLCASKQQGTQYFGPGTRLLVL.

The chain carries TRBV11-2 and TRBJ2-5; TRBD2 matches 16 bases. The V segment lost 5 bases and the J segment 3 bases; nucleotides outside the gene matches: 0. CDR1 and CDR2 from the germline V gene are SGHAT and FQNNGV. There are 15 residues in the CDR3. The CDR3 DNA is TGTGCCAGCAGCGGGACTAGCGGGGGGGAAGAGACCCAGTACTTC. This sequence encodes CASSGTSGGEETQYF. The variable domain in full, completed from reference TRBV11-2 and TRBJ2-5, reads EAGVAQSPRYKIIEKRQSVAFWCNPISGHATLYWYQQILGQGPKLLIQFQNNGVVDDSQLPKDRFSAERLKGVDSTLKIQPAKLEDSAVYLCASSGTSGGEETQYFGPGTRLLVL.

A few counts support this clonotype. V is TRBV24-1 and J is TRBJ2-3, with D uncertain. The CDR3 totals 13 residues. V lost 0 bases, J lost 5 bases, and 5 bases lay in between. The germline CDR1 and CDR2 sequences are KGHDR and SFDVKD. The CDR3 sequence: CATSDLSLDTQYF. In nucleotides, the CDR3 is TGTGCCACCAGTGATTTGTCTTTAGATACGCAGTATTTT.

This clonotype was recorded many times. The rearrangement joins TRBV7-9 to TRBJ1-5, with D unresolved. The CDR3 is made up of 13 amino acids. Germline CDR1 reads SEHNR; CDR2 reads FQNEAQ (reference sequence). The V and J ends lost 5 bases and 4 bases respectively, with 9 bases between them. The CDR3 coding sequence is TGTGCCAGCAGCCCCTCCGCAAATCAGCCCCAGCATTTT. This codes for CASSPSANQPQHF.

This clonotype was detected ten times or more. The chain carries TRBV12-3 or TRBV12-4 and TRBJ2-6, with D tentatively TRBD2 (6 bases). CDR3 length equals 16 residues. V was trimmed by 6 bases and J by 0 bases, leaving 12 bases between them. CDR3 sequence (DNA): TGTGCCAGCAGCCTACGGGGGTTCTCTGGGGCCAACGTCCTGACTTTC. Its protein product is CASSLRGFSGANVLTF.

Ten or more counts support this clonotype. The rearrangement links TRBV6-5 to TRBJ1-1; 7 nucleotides match TRBD1. Germline assignment: CDR1 MNHEY and CDR2 SVGAGI. The CDR3 is 16 amino acids. V gave up 2 bases and J gave up 0 bases; unmatched junction bases: 6. The chain's CDR3 is CASSYKTGYLNTEAFF. The CDR3 DNA reads as TGTGCCAGCAGTTACAAGACAGGGTACTTGAACACTGAAGCTTTCTTT.

A remark on this clonotype: A much larger clone sits a single nucleotide away, making a read error possible. The CDR3 coding sequence is TGTGCCAGCAGCCTCCTTATCCCTCGCTCCCCCCAGGACGTTCAGCCCCAGCATTTT. It specifies CASSLLIPRSPQDVQPQHF. This sequence joins TRBV4-2 and TRBJ1-5; unclear D gene. From germline, CDR1 is LGHNA and CDR2 YNFKEQ. Trimming stripped 4 bases from V and 6 bases from J, with 28 bases between. This CDR3 region has 19 residues.